One sample yielded the 15 T cell receptor beta chains listed below, sequenced in a study of identifying expanded T cells in peripheral blood. TCRdb's copy holds only in-frame clones and misses some; the assay was immunoSEQ multiplex PCR. This table holds 45,000 to 60,000 clones, about 85% found once. The sequencing sample was made of blood. The receptors stem from a person aged 18 to 75 in good health.

The rearrangement joins TRBV14 to TRBJ2-2, with D possibly TRBD1 on 5 matching bases. Germline CDR1 and CDR2: SGHDN and FVKESK. The germline V and J ends were trimmed by 2 bases and 9 bases, with 16 bases remaining between them. This CDR3 comprises 15 residues. Here the CDR3 reads CASSQNGRVARELFF. The CDR3 DNA reads as TGTGCCAGCAGCCAAAACGGCAGGGTGGCGAGGGAGCTGTTTTTT.

The chain uses TRBV10-2 and TRBJ2-1, with 11 bases lining up with TRBD2. Germline lookup yields CDR1 WSHSY and CDR2 SAAADI. The CDR3 spans 14 residues. Losses at the gene ends were 6 bases for V and 4 bases for J; bases not matched to a gene: 2. The CDR3 DNA is TGCGCCAGCAGAGGACTAGCGGGTTACAATGAGCAGTTCTTC. Translation gives CASRGLAGYNEQFF.

This clone was seen once. The chain couples TRBV7-9 to TRBJ2-3, with D maybe TRBD1 (5 bases). Germline V CDR1 and CDR2: SEHNR, FQNEAQ (reference sequence). The CDR3 has 14 amino acids. With 0 bases removed from V and 7 bases from J, the gap between germline ends came to 11 bases. CDR3 bases: TGTGCCAGCAGCTTAGCGGGGCCTACTAATACGCAGTATTTT. Protein sequence: CASSLAGPTNTQYF.

This chain joins TRBV19 and TRBJ1-1; D is perhaps TRBD1 (6 bases). The ends were cut back, 8 bases at V and 0 bases at J, with 13 bases in the middle. CDR3 size: 14 residues. Germline CDR1 LNHDA, CDR2 SQIVND (reference sequence). The CDR3 nucleotides are TGTGCCAGTCTCTCGACAGGAATGAACACTGAAGCTTTCTTT. Encoded protein: CASLSTGMNTEAFF.

The chain links TRBV9 to TRBJ1-4; possibly TRBD1 for D (6 bases). The V end was cut by 1 base, the J end by 7 bases, with 20 bases between. This CDR3 has 17 residues. Germline CDR1 and CDR2: SGDLS and YYNGEE. The CDR3 DNA sequence: TGTGCCAGCAGCGTATGTATATCACGGACAGTAAGTGAAAAACTGTTTTTT. It is translated as CASSVCISRTVSEKLFF.

The chain has TRBV4-1 and TRBJ2-7; no clear D gene. V was clipped by 0 bases and J by 3 bases, with 6 bases between them. Germline CDR1 reads MGHRA; CDR2 reads YSYEKL. This CDR3 has 13 amino acids. For the CDR3, the DNA is TGCGCCAGCAGCCAAGATGTGTTCTACGAGCAGTACTTC. As protein: CASSQDVFYEQYF.

The chain combines TRBV7-2 with TRBJ2-1, with 11 bases fitting TRBD2. The germline gives CDR1 SGHTA, CDR2 FQGNSA. Trimming removed 5 bases from V and 7 bases from J; junction bases left unmatched: 7. This CDR3 has 15 residues. The DNA of the CDR3 is TGTGCCAGCAGCCCTCCCGGGACTAGCGGTAATGAGCAGTTCTTC. Its translation is CASSPPGTSGNEQFF. The entire variable domain, with the rest obtained from reference TRBV7-2 and TRBJ2-1, is as follows: GAGVSQSPSNKVTEKGKDVELRCDPISGHTALYWYRQSLGQGLEFLIYFQGNSAPDKSGLPSDRFSAERTGGSVSTLTIQRTQQEDSAVYLCASSPPGTSGNEQFFGPGTRLTVL.

The chain uses TRBV7-2 and TRBJ1-5, with 9 bases aligning to TRBD1. The CDR3 consists of 15 residues. V gave up 5 bases and J gave up 3 bases; unmatched junction bases: 5. In germline, CDR1 is SGHTA, CDR2 FQGNSA. The CDR3 sequence: CASSRQGVNNQPQHF. DNA of the CDR3: TGTGCCAGCAGCCGACAGGGGGTCAACAATCAGCCCCAGCATTTT.

The chain links TRBV25-1 to TRBJ1-1; the match to TRBD1 covers 8 bases. The germline V gene has CDR1 MGHDK and CDR2 SYGVNS. V lost 8 bases and J lost 1; bases outside the gene matches: 9. The CDR3 sequence is 15 residues long. The CDR3: CASPHLTGGNTEAFF. The CDR3 DNA sequence: TGTGCCAGCCCTCACCTCACAGGGGGGAACACTGAAGCTTTCTTT.

This chain joins TRBV19 and TRBJ1-2; D is perhaps TRBD1 (6 bases). Per the germline V gene, CDR1 is LNHDA and CDR2 is SQIVND (reference sequence). The CDR3 runs to 15 residues. The ends were cut back, 4 bases at V and 7 bases at J, with 19 bases in the middle. The CDR3 DNA reads TGTGCCAGTAGTAACTCCCAGGGGAACAGAGGTGGCTACACCTTC. The encoded protein is CASSNSQGNRGGYTF.

This clone was picked up one time. J is TRBJ2-3 and V is TRBV5-1; D might be TRBD1 (6 bases). The V end was cut by 4 bases, the J end by 5 bases, with 14 bases between. The CDR3 sequence is 14 residues long. Germline CDR1 and CDR2: SGHRS and YFSETQ. The CDR3 coding sequence is TGCGCCAGCAGCCCAGGGACAACCGGAGATACGCAGTATTTT. Its protein is CASSPGTTGDTQYF.

The gene calls are TRBV9 and TRBJ2-6; D uncertain. CDR3 size: 15 residues. Germline loops: CDR1 SGDLS, CDR2 YYNGEE. V was pared by 2 bases and J by 2 bases, with 8 bases between. CDR3: CASSVGFTGANVLTF. The DNA for the CDR3 is TGTGCCAGCAGCGTGGGTTTTACTGGGGCCAACGTCCTGACTTTC.

The chain carries TRBV4-3 and TRBJ2-5, with a weak D call TRBD1 (8 bases). V shed 2 bases and J shed 4 bases, with 14 bases lying between them. CDR3 length: 15 amino acids. Germline CDR1 reads LGHNA; CDR2 reads YSLEER. CDR3 loop: CASSQRTGRGETQYF. CDR3 DNA: TGCGCCAGCAGCCAAAGGACAGGGAGGGGAGAGACCCAGTACTTC.

This chain uses TRBV5-4 with TRBJ2-7; 7 bases match TRBD2. V gave up 4 bases and J gave up 7 bases; unmatched junction bases: 8. CDR1 SGHNT and CDR2 YYREEE come from the germline V gene (reference sequence). The CDR3 covers 13 residues. CDR3 region: CASSRGSLGEQYV. The CDR3 DNA reads as TGTGCCAGCAGCCGCGGGAGCCTGGGGGAGCAGTACGTC.

V and J are TRBV6-6 and TRBJ1-5, with 7 bases lining up with TRBD1. V lost 8 bases and J lost 2; bases outside the gene matches: 6. The CDR3 runs to 14 residues. The germline V gene has CDR1 MNHNY and CDR2 SVGAGI (reference sequence). In nucleotides, the CDR3 is TGTGCCAGCCTCAGGGGGGGCGGCAATCAGCCCCAGCATTTT. Encoded protein: CASLRGGGNQPQHF.